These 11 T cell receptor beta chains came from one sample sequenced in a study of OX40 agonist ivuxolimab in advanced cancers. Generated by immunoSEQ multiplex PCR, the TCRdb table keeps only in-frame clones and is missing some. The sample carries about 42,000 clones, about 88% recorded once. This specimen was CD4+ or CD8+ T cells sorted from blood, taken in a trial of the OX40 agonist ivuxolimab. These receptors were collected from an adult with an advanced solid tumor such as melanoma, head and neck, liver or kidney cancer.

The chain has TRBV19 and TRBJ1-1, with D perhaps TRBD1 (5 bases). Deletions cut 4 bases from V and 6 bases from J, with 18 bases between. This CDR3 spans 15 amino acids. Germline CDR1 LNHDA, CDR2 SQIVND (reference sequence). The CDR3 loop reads CASSSRGSRRSEAFF. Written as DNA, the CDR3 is TGTGCCAGTAGTAGTCGGGGCAGCCGAAGGTCTGAAGCTTTCTTT.

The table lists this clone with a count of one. The CDR3 spells CASSLGTSGRDEQYF. CDR3 in DNA: TGTGCCAGCAGTTTAGGGACTAGCGGGAGGGACGAGCAGTACTTC. The chain is built from TRBV28 and TRBJ2-7; 16 bases fit TRBD2. CDR1 MDHEN and CDR2 SYDVKM come from the germline V gene. CDR3 length: 15 residues. Trimming cost V 2 bases and J 5 bases; bases outside gene matches: 0.

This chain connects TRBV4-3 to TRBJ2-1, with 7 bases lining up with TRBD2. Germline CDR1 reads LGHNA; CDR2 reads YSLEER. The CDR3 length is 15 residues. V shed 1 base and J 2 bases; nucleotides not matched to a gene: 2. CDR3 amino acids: CASSQGRGTYNEQFF. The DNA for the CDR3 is TGCGCCAGCAGCCAAGGGCGGGGGACCTACAATGAGCAGTTCTTC.

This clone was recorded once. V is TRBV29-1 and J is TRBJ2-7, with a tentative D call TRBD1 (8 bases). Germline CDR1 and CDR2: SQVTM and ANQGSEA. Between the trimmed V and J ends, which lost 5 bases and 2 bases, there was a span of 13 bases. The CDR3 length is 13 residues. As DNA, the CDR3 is TGCAGCGTTTTACAGGGGGGGGCCTACGAGCAGTACTTC. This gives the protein CSVLQGGAYEQYF.

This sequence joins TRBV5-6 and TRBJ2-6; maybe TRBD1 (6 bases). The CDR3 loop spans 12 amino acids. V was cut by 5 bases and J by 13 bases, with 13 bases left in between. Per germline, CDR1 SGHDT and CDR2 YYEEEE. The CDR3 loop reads CASSFKQGVLTF. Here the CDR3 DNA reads TGTGCCAGCAGTTTCAAACAGGGAGTCCTGACTTTC. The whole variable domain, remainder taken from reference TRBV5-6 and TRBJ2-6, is DAGVTQSPTHLIKTRGQQVTLRCSPKSGHDTVSWYQQALGQGPQFIFQYYEEEERQRGNFPDRFSGHQFPNYSSELNVNALLLGDSALYLCASSFKQGVLTFGAGSRLTVL.

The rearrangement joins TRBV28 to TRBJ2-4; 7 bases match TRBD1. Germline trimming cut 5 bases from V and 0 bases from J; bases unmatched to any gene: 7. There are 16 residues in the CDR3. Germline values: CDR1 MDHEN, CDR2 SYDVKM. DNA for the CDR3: TGTGCCAGCAGTCGCACAGGGGCCCTAGCCAAAAACATTCAGTACTTC. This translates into CASSRTGALAKNIQYF.

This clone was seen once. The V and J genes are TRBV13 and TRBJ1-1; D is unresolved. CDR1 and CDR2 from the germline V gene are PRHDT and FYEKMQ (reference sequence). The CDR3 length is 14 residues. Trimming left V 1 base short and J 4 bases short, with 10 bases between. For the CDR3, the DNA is TGTGCCAGCAGCTTAGTAAGGTCCGGCACTGAAGCTTTCTTT. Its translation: CASSLVRSGTEAFF. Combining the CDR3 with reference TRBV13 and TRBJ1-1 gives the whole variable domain AAGVIQSPRHLIKEKRETATLKCYPIPRHDTVYWYQQGPGQDPQFLISFYEKMQSDKGSIPDRFSAQQFSDYHSELNMSSLELGDSALYFCASSLVRSGTEAFFGQGTRLTVV.

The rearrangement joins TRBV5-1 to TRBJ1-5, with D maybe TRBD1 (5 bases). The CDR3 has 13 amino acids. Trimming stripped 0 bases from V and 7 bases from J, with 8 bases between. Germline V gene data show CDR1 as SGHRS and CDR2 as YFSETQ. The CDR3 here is CASSLGGGQPQHF. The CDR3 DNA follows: TGCGCCAGCAGCTTGGGGGGGGGACAGCCCCAGCATTTT.

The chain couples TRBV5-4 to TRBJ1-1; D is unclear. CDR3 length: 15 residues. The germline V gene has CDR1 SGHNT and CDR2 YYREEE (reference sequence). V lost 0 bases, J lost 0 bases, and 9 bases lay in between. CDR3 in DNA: TGTGCCAGCAGCTTGGTGATAGGAGTGAACACTGAAGCTTTCTTT. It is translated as CASSLVIGVNTEAFF.

The CDR3 DNA reads TGTGCCAGCAGCCCACAGGGGAACACTGAAGCTTTCTTT. Protein: CASSPQGNTEAFF. This sequence joins TRBV5-4 and TRBJ1-1, with a tentative D call TRBD1 (6 bases). This CDR3 is built from 13 residues. V lost 4 bases, J lost 1 base, and 8 bases lay in between. Germline assignment: CDR1 SGHNT and CDR2 YYREEE (reference sequence).

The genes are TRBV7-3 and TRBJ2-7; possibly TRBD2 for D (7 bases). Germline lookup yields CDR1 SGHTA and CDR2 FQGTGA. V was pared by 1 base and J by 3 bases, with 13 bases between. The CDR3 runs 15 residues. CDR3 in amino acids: CASSLKAGANYEQYF. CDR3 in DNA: TGTGCCAGCAGCTTAAAGGCGGGGGCCAACTACGAGCAGTACTTC. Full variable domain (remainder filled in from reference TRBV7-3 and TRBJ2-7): GAGVSQTPSNKVTEKGKYVELRCDPISGHTALYWYRQSLGQGPEFLIYFQGTGAADDSGLPNDRFFAVRPEGSVSTLKIQRTERGDSAVYLCASSLKAGANYEQYFGPGTRLTVT.